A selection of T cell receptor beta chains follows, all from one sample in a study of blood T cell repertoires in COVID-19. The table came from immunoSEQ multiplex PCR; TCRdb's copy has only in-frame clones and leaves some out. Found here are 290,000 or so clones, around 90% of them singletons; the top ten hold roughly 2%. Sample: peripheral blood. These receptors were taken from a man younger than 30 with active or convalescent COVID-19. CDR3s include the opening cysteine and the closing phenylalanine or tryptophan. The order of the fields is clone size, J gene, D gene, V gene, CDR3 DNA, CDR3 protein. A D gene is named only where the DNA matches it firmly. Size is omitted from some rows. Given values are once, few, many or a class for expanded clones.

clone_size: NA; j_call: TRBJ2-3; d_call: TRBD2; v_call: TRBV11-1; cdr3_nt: TGTGCCAGCAGCCCTCTCTGGGCGGGAGGCTCAGATACGCAGTATTTT; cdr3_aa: CASSPLWAGGSDTQYF
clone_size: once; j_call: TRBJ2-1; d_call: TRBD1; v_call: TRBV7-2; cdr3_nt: TGTGCCAGCAGGCGGACAGGGGTCTCCTACAATGAGCAGTTCTTC; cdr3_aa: CASRRTGVSYNEQFF
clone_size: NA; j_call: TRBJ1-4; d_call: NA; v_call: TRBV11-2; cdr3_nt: TGTGCCAGCAGCTCCCGTCGCGGGGAGCGGGAAAAACTGTTTTTT; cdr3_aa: CASSSRRGEREKLFF
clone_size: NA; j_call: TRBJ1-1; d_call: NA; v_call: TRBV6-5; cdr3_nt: TGTGCCAGCAGTTACTCAGATGGGCCTGAAGCTTTCTTT; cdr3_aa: CASSYSDGPEAFF
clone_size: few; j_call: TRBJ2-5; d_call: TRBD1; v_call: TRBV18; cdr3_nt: TGTGCCAGCTCACCGTTCCGGACAGGGGGCCAAGAGACCCAGTACTTC; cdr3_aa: CASSPFRTGGQETQYF
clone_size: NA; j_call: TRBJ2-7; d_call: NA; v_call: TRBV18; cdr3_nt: TGTGCCAGCTCACCACCGAACAGGGCGTCTCTTAACGAGCAGTACTTC; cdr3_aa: CASSPPNRASLNEQYF
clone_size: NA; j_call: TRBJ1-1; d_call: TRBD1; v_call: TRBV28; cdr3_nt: TGTGCCAGCAGTTTTAGGACAGGACTTAACACTGAAGCTTTCTTT; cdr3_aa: CASSFRTGLNTEAFF
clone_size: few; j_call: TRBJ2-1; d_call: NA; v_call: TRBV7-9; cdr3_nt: TGTGCCAGCAGCTTAGGTTTTATGTCAGGGGATGGGAATGAGCAGTTCTTC; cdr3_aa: CASSLGFMSGDGNEQFF
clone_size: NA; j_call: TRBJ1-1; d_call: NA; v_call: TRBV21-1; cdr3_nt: TGTGCCAGCAGCGCCGACGAGTTGGGGGGGGACACTGAAGCTTTCTTT; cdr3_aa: CASSADELGGDTEAFF
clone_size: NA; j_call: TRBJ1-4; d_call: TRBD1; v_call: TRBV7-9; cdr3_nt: TGTGCCAGCACCTCTTCCCGGACAGGGGGTGAAAAACTGTTTTTT; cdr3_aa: CASTSSRTGGEKLFF
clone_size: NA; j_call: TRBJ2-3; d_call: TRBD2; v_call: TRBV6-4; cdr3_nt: TGTGCCAGCAGTGAGCAGCGGGGGGGCACAGATACGCAGTATTTT; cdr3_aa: CASSEQRGGTDTQYF
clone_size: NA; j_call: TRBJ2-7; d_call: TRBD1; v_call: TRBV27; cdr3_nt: TGTGCCAGCAGTTGGGACAGGGGGCTCAACGAGCAGTACTTC; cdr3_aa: CASSWDRGLNEQYF
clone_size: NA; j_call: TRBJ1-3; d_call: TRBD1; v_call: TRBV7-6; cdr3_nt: TGTGCCAGCAGCTTAGTGACAGGGGCCAGCTCTGGAAACACCATATATTTT; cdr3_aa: CASSLVTGASSGNTIYF
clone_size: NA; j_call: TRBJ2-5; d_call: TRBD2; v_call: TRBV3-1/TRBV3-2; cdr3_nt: TGTGCCAGCAGCCTACCTATGCGGGAGGGAGGGGAGACCCAGTACTTC; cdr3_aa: CASSLPMREGGETQYF
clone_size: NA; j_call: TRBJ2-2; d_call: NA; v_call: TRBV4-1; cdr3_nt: TGCGCCAGCGCAAACCGGCGGGCCCCTGGCGCCGGGGAGCTGTTTTTT; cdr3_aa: CASANRRAPGAGELFF
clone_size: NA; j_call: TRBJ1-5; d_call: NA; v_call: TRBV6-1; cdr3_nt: TGTGCCAGCAGTGAACCGGGGTTGAATCAGCCCCAGCATTTT; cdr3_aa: CASSEPGLNQPQHF
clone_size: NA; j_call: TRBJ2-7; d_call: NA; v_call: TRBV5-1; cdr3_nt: TGCGCCAGCAGTCCAGGGTGGGACTACGAGCAGTACTTC; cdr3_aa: CASSPGWDYEQYF
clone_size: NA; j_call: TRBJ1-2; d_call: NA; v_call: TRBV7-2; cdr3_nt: TGTGCCAGCAGCTTAGGCCAGGGCGGCTATGGCTACACCTTC; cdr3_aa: CASSLGQGGYGYTF
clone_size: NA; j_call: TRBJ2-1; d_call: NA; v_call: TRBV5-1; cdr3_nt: TGCGCCAGCAGCTTGATCTTGACAATCGGCCGCTCCTACAATGAGCAGTTCTTC; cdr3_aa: CASSLILTIGRSYNEQFF
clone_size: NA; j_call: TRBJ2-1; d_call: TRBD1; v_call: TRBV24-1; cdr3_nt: TGTGCCACCAGTGATTACGGACAGGGAGGTTCACACAATGAGCAGTTCTTC; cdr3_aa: CATSDYGQGGSHNEQFF
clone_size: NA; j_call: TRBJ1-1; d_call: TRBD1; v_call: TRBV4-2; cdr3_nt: TGTGCCAGCAGCAAGGGACAGGGGAACACTGAAGCTTTCTTT; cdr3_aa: CASSKGQGNTEAFF
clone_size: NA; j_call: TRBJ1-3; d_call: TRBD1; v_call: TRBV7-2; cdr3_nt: TGTGCCAGCAGCCCCGAGCCGGGACAGGGTGTAAACACCATATATTTT; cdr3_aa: CASSPEPGQGVNTIYF
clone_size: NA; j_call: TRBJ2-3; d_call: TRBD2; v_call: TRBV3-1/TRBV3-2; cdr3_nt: TGTGCCAGCAGCCAAGAATGGGGACTAGCGGGGGGGCTTAAGTATTTT; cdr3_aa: CASSQEWGLAGGLKYF
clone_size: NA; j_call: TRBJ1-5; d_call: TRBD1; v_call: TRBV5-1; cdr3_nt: TGCGCCAGCAGCTTGCTAGGGACAGGCTATGAGCCCCAGCATTTT; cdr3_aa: CASSLLGTGYEPQHF
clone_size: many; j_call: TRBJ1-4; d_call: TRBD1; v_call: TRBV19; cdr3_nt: TGTGCCAGTAGTCACGGACAGGGGAGTGAAAAACTGTTTTTT; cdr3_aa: CASSHGQGSEKLFF
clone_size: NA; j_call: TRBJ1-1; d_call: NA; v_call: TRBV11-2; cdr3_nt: TGTGCCAGCAGCTTCATACAGGGCGGGTCGGCTGAAGCTTTCTTT; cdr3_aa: CASSFIQGGSAEAFF
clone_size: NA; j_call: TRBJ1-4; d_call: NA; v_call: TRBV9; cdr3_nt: TGTGCCAGCAGCGCCGAACTTGCAACTAATGAAAAACTGTTTTTT; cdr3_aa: CASSAELATNEKLFF
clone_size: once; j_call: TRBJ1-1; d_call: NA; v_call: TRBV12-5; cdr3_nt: TGTGCTAGTGGGCGCTACGGGTTGGGGAACACTGAAGCTTTCTTT; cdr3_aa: CASGRYGLGNTEAFF
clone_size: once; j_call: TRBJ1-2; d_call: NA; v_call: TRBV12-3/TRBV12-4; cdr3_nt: TGTGCCAGCAGTTTACGGCAGGCCTATGGCTACACCTTC; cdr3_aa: CASSLRQAYGYTF
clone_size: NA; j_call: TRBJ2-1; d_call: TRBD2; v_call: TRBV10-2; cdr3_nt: TGCGCCAGCAGTGGGCCGGGACTAGCCCTGCGGGAGCAGTTCTTC; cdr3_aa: CASSGPGLALREQFF
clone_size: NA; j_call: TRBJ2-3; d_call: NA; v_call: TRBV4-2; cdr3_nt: TGTGCCAGCAGCAAAGCCCTTGGGCCAGATACGCAGTATTTT; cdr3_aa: CASSKALGPDTQYF
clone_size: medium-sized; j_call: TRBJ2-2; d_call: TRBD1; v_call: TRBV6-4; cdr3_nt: TGTGCCAGCAGGACAGGGGGCGACACCGGGGAGCTGTTTTTT; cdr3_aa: CASRTGGDTGELFF
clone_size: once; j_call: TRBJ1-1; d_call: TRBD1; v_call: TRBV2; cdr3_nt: TGTGCCAGCAGTGAAGACCCGGGACAGGCCACTGAAGCTTTCTTT; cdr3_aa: CASSEDPGQATEAFF
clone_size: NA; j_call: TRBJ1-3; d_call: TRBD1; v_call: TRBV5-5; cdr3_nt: TGTGCCAGCAGCCAGAGAACAGGGGGGACGTCGTTGGGAAACACCATATATTTT; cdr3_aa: CASSQRTGGTSLGNTIYF
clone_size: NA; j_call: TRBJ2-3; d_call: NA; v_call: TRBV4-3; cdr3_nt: TGCGCCAGCAGCCAATACCACGGGGAGACAGATACGCAGTATTTT; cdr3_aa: CASSQYHGETDTQYF
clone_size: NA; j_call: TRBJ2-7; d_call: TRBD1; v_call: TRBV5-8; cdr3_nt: TGTGCCAGCAGCCCGGGACAGTGGTACGAGCAGTACTTC; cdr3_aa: CASSPGQWYEQYF
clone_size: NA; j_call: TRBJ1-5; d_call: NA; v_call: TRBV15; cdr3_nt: TGTGCCACCCGCCCGGACAGCTCGCGCAATCAGCCCCAGCATTTT; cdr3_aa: CATRPDSSRNQPQHF
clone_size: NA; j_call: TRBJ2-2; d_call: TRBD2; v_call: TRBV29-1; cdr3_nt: TGCAGCGCCTATGTGGTAGCGGGGGAAACGAACACCGGGGAGCTGTTTTTT; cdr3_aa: CSAYVVAGETNTGELFF
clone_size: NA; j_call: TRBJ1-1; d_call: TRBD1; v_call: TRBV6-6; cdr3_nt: TGTGCCAGCACCCCGGGACAGGGGTTCATGAACACTGAAGCTTTCTTT; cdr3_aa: CASTPGQGFMNTEAFF